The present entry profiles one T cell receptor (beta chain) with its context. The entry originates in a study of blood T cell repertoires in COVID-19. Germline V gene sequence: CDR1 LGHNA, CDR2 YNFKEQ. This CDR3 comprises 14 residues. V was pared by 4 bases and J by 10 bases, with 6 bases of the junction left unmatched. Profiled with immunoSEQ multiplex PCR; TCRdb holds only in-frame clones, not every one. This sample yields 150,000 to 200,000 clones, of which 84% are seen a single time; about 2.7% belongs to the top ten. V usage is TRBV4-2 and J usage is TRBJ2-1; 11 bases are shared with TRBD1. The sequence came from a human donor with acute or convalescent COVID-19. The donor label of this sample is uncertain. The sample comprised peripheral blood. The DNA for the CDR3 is TGTGCCAGCAGCCCCGGACAGGGGGCGGACGAGCAGTTCTTC. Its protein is CASSPGQGADEQFF.